A selection of T cell receptor beta chains follows, all from one sample in a study of shared clonotypes between healthy human individuals. The assay was immunoSEQ multiplex PCR, and TCRdb's table has in-frame clones only and misses some. The sample shows about 2.1 million clones, just under 95% of them seen only once. Sequencing input: naive CD8+ T cells from PBMCs. Receptors originate from a man younger than 35 in good health. Some clones in this sample may be carry-over from other donors' samples. CDR3s include the opening cysteine and the closing phenylalanine or tryptophan. A D gene is named only where the DNA matches it firmly. Clone sizes are given selectively: once, few, many, or a class where the clone is expanded.

clone size	J gene	D gene	V gene	CDR3 protein	CDR3 DNA
.	TRBJ2-3	.	TRBV29-1	CSVYGGPTDTQYF	TGCAGCGTTTATGGCGGGCCTACAGATACGCAGTATTTT
.	TRBJ2-7	TRBD1	TRBV7-6	CASSIGTGYYEQYF	TGTGCCAGCAGCATCGGGACAGGGTACTACGAGCAGTACTTC
.	TRBJ1-2	.	TRBV28	CASSHRVNYGYTF	TGTGCCAGCAGTCACAGGGTAAACTATGGCTACACCTTC
.	TRBJ2-3	.	TRBV5-3	CARSLGLGREFGTDTQYF	TGTGCCAGAAGCTTGGGGTTGGGTAGGGAATTCGGCACAGATACGCAGTATTTT
.	TRBJ2-1	TRBD2	TRBV19	CASSMTSGSINEQFF	TGTGCCAGTAGTATGACTAGCGGGAGCATCAATGAGCAGTTCTTC
.	TRBJ1-1	.	TRBV5-4	CASSGVGGQEAFF	TGTGCCAGCAGCGGAGTGGGGGGCCAGGAAGCTTTCTTT
.	TRBJ2-3	.	TRBV18	CASSYWEAGSTDTQYF	TGTGCCAGCTCATATTGGGAGGCAGGCAGCACAGATACGCAGTATTTT
.	TRBJ2-7	.	TRBV2	CASSEALGAPWDEQYF	TGTGCCAGCAGTGAGGCACTAGGAGCCCCCTGGGACGAGCAGTACTTC
.	TRBJ2-7	.	TRBV13	CASSEKTVSYEQYF	TGTGCCAGCAGCGAAAAGACTGTATCCTACGAGCAGTACTTC
.	TRBJ1-1	TRBD1	TRBV14	CASSPPGTVNTEAFF	TGTGCCAGCAGCCCACCTGGGACAGTGAACACTGAAGCTTTCTTT
once	TRBJ2-1	TRBD2	TRBV7-3	CASSLLAGLDHNEQFF	TGTGCCAGCAGCTTATTGGCGGGACTAGACCACAATGAGCAGTTCTTC
once	TRBJ1-1	.	TRBV7-6	CASSSYRMTNTEAFF	TGTGCCAGCAGCTCTTACAGGATGACGAACACTGAAGCTTTCTTT
.	TRBJ2-7	.	TRBV5-8	CASSLHGGYEQYF	TGTGCCAGCAGCTTGCACGGCGGCTACGAGCAGTACTTC
.	TRBJ2-1	.	TRBV5-8	CASSPFNEQFF	TGTGCCAGCAGCCCGTTCAATGAGCAGTTCTTC
.	TRBJ2-7	TRBD1	TRBV19	CASSSPLGQNEQYF	TGTGCCAGTAGTAGCCCCTTGGGACAGAACGAGCAGTACTTC
.	TRBJ2-7	TRBD1	TRBV29-1	CSVETGTGNPYEQYF	TGCAGCGTTGAAACCGGGACAGGAAACCCCTACGAGCAGTACTTC
.	TRBJ2-7	.	TRBV27	CASSLASSYEQYF	TGTGCCAGCAGTTTGGCCAGTTCCTACGAGCAGTACTTC
.	TRBJ1-2	.	TRBV29-1	CSVDGTDGYTF	TGCAGCGTTGATGGGACGGATGGCTACACCTTC
.	TRBJ2-1	TRBD1	TRBV9	CASSEGDRGANEQFF	TGTGCCAGCAGCGAGGGGGACAGGGGTGCGAATGAGCAGTTCTTC
.	TRBJ1-2	.	TRBV29-1	CSVDLPGVPSGYGYTF	TGCAGCGTTGATCTTCCTGGGGTCCCCTCCGGCTATGGCTACACCTTC
.	TRBJ1-2	.	TRBV28	CASRGSIGYGYTF	TGTGCCAGCAGGGGATCGATCGGCTATGGCTACACCTTC
.	TRBJ1-1	TRBD1	TRBV25-1	CASSATDREGTEAFF	TGTGCCAGCAGTGCGACGGACAGGGAGGGCACTGAAGCTTTCTTT
.	TRBJ1-2	.	TRBV4-3	CASSQDSVRAGEYGYTF	TGCGCCAGCAGCCAAGATTCGGTGCGGGCAGGGGAATATGGCTACACCTTC
.	TRBJ2-1	TRBD1	TRBV28	CASREITGGEAKRSNEQFF	TGTGCCAGCAGGGAAATAACAGGGGGCGAGGCCAAGCGGTCCAATGAGCAGTTCTTC
.	TRBJ2-2	.	TRBV5-6	CASSFNTGELFF	TGTGCCAGCAGCTTCAACACCGGGGAGCTGTTTTTT
once	TRBJ1-4	.	TRBV27	CASSLEGLPHEKLFF	TGTGCCAGCAGTTTAGAAGGCCTTCCCCATGAAAAACTGTTTTTT
.	TRBJ2-1	.	TRBV29-1	CSVDRGPGNEQFF	TGCAGCGTTGATCGGGGCCCGGGGAATGAGCAGTTCTTC
.	TRBJ2-7	.	TRBV9	CASSARDGYEQYF	TGTGCCAGCAGCGCCCGGGACGGCTACGAGCAGTACTTC
.	TRBJ2-3	TRBD2	TRBV4-3	CASSPLSRLAGEDTQYF	TGCGCCAGCAGCCCGCTCTCCAGACTAGCGGGAGAAGATACGCAGTATTTT
.	TRBJ2-4	TRBD1	TRBV27	CASSTIRQGAEKNIQYF	TGTGCCAGCAGTACGATAAGACAGGGGGCTGAAAAAAACATTCAGTACTTC
.	TRBJ2-7	TRBD1	TRBV11-2	CASSSDLDRGNYEQYF	TGTGCCAGCAGCTCCGACCTGGACAGGGGTAACTACGAGCAGTACTTC
.	TRBJ2-3	.	TRBV10-2	CASREWGDTQYF	TGCGCCAGCAGGGAATGGGGAGATACGCAGTATTTT
once	TRBJ2-7	.	TRBV7-9	CASSFGLSEQYF	TGTGCCAGCAGCTTCGGGTTAAGTGAGCAGTACTTC
.	TRBJ2-1	TRBD2	TRBV7-9	CASSPRTSRDHSSYNEQFF	TGTGCCAGCAGCCCTAGGACTAGCCGCGACCATAGCTCCTACAATGAGCAGTTCTTC
.	TRBJ2-1	.	TRBV2	CASSDGSRGNEQFF	TGTGCCAGCAGTGATGGTAGTCGGGGCAATGAGCAGTTCTTC
.	TRBJ2-5	TRBD2	TRBV5-6	CASSWGGRETQYF	TGTGCCAGCAGCTGGGGGGGAAGAGAGACCCAGTACTTC
.	TRBJ2-5	.	TRBV7-9	CASSKRDNQETQYF	TGTGCCAGCAGCAAAAGGGACAACCAAGAGACCCAGTACTTC
.	TRBJ1-2	TRBD1	TRBV7-2	CASSPRTGDYYGYTF	TGTGCCAGCAGCCCACGGACAGGGGATTACTATGGCTACACCTTC
.	TRBJ1-1	.	TRBV10-2	CASSAELLVSREAFF	TGCGCCAGCAGCGCTGAGTTGTTGGTGAGCCGCGAAGCTTTCTTT
.	TRBJ2-1	.	TRBV7-9	CASSSTTGNNEQFF	TGTGCCAGCAGCTCGACGACAGGTAACAATGAGCAGTTCTTC
.	TRBJ1-1	TRBD1	TRBV11-2	CASSPGTGEAFF	TGTGCCAGCAGCCCGGGGACAGGGGAAGCTTTCTTT
.	TRBJ1-5	.	TRBV9	CASSAGSPNQPQHF	TGTGCCAGCAGCGCGGGGAGCCCAAATCAGCCCCAGCATTTT
.	TRBJ2-1	TRBD1	TRBV7-9	CASSPGTGGLSYNEQFF	TGTGCCAGCAGCCCTGGTACAGGGGGCCTCTCCTACAATGAGCAGTTCTTC
.	TRBJ2-5	TRBD1	TRBV27	CASTPGGTRETQYF	TGTGCCAGCACCCCAGGGGGCACGAGGGAGACCCAGTACTTC
.	TRBJ2-7	TRBD1	TRBV7-9	CASSYPSTKGQGVDEQYF	TGTGCCAGCAGCTACCCTTCGACCAAGGGACAGGGGGTAGACGAGCAGTACTTC
once	TRBJ1-5	.	TRBV19	CASSIGGIQPQHF	TGTGCCAGTAGTATCGGAGGGATTCAGCCCCAGCATTTT
.	TRBJ2-1	.	TRBV7-3	CASSPNRRGSYNEQFF	TGTGCCAGCAGCCCCAACCGGAGGGGCTCCTACAATGAGCAGTTCTTC
.	TRBJ2-1	.	TRBV7-9	CASSSGRPPFF	TGTGCCAGCAGCTCGGGACGGCCCCCTTTCTTC
.	TRBJ1-2	.	TRBV4-2	CASSLRKDSAYGYTF	TGTGCCAGCAGCCTTCGAAAGGACAGCGCTTATGGCTACACCTTC
.	TRBJ2-7	.	TRBV27	CASSLLPSNSYEQYF	TGTGCCAGCAGTTTACTACCCTCGAACTCCTACGAGCAGTACTTC
.	TRBJ2-7	.	TRBV5-1	CASRDMREGLEQYF	TGCGCCAGCCGGGACATGAGGGAGGGCCTCGAGCAGTACTTC
.	TRBJ2-7	.	TRBV11-2	CASSSKYRDNSYEQYF	TGTGCCAGCAGCAGTAAATACCGGGACAACTCCTACGAGCAGTACTTC
.	TRBJ2-7	.	TRBV2	CASRWPEGSYEQYF	TGTGCCAGCAGGTGGCCAGAAGGCTCCTACGAGCAGTACTTC
.	TRBJ2-1	TRBD2	TRBV7-8	CASSILLAGGNNEQFF	TGTGCCAGCAGCATACTCCTAGCGGGAGGGAACAATGAGCAGTTCTTC